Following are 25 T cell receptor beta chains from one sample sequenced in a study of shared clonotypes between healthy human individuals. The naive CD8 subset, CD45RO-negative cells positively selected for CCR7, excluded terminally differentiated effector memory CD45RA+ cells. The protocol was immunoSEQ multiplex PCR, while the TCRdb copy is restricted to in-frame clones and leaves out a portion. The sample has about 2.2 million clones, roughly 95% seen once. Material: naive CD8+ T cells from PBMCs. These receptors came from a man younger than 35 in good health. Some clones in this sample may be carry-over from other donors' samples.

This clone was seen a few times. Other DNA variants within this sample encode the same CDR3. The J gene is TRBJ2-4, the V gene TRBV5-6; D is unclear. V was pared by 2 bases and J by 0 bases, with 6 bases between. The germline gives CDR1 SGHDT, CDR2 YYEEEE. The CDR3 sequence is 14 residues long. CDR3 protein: CASSLTLAKNIQYF. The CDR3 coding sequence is TGTGCCAGCAGCTTAACACTAGCCAAAAACATTCAGTACTTC.

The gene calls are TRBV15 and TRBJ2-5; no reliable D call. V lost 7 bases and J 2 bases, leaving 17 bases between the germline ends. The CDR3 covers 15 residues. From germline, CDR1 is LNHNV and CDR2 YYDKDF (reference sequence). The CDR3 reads CATKHRATFQETQYF. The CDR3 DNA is TGTGCCACCAAGCACAGAGCAACGTTTCAAGAGACCCAGTACTTC.

CDR3 residues: CASSQDLSGSGANVLTF. Written as DNA, the CDR3 is TGTGCCAGCAGCCAAGATCTATCCGGGTCTGGGGCCAACGTCCTGACTTTC. This chain uses TRBV4-2 with TRBJ2-6; no definite D call. The CDR3 spans 17 residues. V dropped 0 bases and J dropped 1 base, with 10 bases sitting between them. Germline CDR1 LGHNA, CDR2 YNFKEQ.

The CDR3 here is CASSQGSGTENIQYF. CDR3 in DNA: TGCGCCAGCAGCCAAGGATCCGGGACAGAAAACATTCAGTACTTC. This chain joins TRBV4-3 and TRBJ2-4; 7 bases are shared with TRBD1. CDR1 LGHNA and CDR2 YSLEER come from the germline V gene. Trimming removed 1 base from V and 5 bases from J; junction bases left unmatched: 5. The length of the CDR3 is 15 residues.

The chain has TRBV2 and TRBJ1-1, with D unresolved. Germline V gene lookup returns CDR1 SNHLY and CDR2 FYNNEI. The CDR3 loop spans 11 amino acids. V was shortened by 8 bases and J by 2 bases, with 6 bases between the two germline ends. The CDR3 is CASLNNTEAFF. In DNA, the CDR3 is TGTGCCAGCCTTAATAACACTGAAGCTTTCTTT.

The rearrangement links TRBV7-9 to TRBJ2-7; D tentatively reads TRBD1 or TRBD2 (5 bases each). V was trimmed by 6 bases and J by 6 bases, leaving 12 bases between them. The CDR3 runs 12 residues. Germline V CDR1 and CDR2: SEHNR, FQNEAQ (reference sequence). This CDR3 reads CASRLGVGEQYF. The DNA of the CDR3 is TGTGCCAGCAGGTTGGGGGTAGGCGAGCAGTACTTC.

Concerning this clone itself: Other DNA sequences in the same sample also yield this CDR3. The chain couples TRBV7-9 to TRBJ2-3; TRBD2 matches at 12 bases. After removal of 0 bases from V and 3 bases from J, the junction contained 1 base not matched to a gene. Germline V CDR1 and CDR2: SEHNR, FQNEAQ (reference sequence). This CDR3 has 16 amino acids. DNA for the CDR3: TGTGCCAGCAGCTTAGCGGGGACTAGCGGGACAGATACGCAGTATTTT. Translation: CASSLAGTSGTDTQYF.

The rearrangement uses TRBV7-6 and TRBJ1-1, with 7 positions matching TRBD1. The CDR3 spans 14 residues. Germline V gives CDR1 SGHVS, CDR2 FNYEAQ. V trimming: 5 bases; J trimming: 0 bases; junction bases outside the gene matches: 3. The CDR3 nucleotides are TGTGCCAGCAGCGCAGACAGGGTGAACACTGAAGCTTTCTTT. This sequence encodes CASSADRVNTEAFF.

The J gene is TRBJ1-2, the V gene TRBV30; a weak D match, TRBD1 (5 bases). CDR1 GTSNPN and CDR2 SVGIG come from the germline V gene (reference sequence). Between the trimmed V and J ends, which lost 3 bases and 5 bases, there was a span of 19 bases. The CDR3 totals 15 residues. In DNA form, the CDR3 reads TGTGCCTGGAGAGGCGGGACCCTCCGACCTTATGGCTACACCTTC. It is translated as CAWRGGTLRPYGYTF.

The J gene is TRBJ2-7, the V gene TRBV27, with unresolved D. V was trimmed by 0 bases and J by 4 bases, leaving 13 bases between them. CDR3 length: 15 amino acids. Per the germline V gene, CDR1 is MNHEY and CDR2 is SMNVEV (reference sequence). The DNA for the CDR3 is TGTGCCAGCAGTTTATCGCCGAAGACTTCGTACGAGCAGTACTTC. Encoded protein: CASSLSPKTSYEQYF.

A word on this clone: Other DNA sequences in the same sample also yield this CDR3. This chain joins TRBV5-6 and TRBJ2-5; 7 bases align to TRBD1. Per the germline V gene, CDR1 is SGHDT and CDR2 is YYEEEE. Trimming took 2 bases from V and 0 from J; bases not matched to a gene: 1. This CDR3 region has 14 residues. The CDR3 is CASSFGTDQETQYF. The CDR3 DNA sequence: TGTGCCAGCAGCTTCGGGACAGACCAAGAGACCCAGTACTTC.

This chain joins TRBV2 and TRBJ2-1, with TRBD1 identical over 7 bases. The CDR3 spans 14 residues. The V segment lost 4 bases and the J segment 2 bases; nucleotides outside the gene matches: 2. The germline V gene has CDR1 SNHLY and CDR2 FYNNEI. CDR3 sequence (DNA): TGTGCCAGCAGTGGACAGGGACCCTACAATGAGCAGTTCTTC. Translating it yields CASSGQGPYNEQFF.

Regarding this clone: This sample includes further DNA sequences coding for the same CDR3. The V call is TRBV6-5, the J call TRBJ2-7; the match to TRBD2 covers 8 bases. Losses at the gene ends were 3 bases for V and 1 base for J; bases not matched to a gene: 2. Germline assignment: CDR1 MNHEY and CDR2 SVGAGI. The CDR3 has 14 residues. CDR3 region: CASSYREGSYEQYF. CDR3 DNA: TGTGCCAGCAGTTATCGGGAGGGGTCCTACGAGCAGTACTTC.

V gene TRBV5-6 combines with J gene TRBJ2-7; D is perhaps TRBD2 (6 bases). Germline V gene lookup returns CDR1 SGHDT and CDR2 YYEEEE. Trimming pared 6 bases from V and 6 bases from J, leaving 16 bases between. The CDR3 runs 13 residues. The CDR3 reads CASTHAGSGEQYF. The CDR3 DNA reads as TGTGCCAGCACCCACGCGGGGTCCGGCGAGCAGTACTTC.

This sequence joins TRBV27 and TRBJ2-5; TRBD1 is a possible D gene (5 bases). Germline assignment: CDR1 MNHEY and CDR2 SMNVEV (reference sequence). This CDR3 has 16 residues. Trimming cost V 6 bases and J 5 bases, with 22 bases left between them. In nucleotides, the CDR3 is TGTGCCAGCAGCCCCCTCCCTCAGGGTTTGCGGGAGACCCAGTACTTC. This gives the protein CASSPLPQGLRETQYF.

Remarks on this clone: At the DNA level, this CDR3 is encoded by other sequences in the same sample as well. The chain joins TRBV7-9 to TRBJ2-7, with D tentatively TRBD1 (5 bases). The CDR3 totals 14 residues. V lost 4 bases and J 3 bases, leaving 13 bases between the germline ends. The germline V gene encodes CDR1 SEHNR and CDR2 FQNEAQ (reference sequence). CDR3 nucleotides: TGTGCCAGCAGCTCCGGCCAGGGAAGCTACGAGCAGTACTTC. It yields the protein CASSSGQGSYEQYF.

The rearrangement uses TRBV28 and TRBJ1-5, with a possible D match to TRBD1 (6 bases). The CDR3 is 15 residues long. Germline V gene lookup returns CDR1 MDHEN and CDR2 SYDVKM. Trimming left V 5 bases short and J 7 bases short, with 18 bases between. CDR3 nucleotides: TGTGCCAGCAGTCGAATGGGGCAGGGGTGGCAGCCCCAGCATTTT. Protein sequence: CASSRMGQGWQPQHF.

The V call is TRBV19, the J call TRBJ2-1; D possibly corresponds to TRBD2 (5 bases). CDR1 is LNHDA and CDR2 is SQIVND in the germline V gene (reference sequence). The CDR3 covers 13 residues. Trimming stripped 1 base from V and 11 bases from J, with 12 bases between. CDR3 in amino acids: CASSIGRRRQQFF. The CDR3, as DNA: TGTGCCAGTAGTATAGGTCGCCGGAGGCAGCAGTTCTTC.

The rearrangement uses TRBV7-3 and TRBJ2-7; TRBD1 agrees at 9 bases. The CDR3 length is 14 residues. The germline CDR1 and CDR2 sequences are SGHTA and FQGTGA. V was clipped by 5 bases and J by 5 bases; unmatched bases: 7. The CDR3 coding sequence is TGTGCCAGCAGCCCGACAGGGGGTTTCAACGAGCAGTACTTC. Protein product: CASSPTGGFNEQYF.

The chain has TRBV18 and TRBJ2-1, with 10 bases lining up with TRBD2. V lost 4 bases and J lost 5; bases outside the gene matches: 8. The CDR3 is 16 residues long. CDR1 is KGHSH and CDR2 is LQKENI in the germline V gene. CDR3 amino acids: CASSLGGGLADNEQFF. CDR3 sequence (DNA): TGTGCCAGCTCACTCGGGGGCGGACTAGCGGACAATGAGCAGTTCTTC.

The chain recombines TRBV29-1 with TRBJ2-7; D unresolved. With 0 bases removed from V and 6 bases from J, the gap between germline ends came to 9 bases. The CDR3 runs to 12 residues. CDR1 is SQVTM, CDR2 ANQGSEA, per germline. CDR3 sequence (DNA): TGCAGCGTTGAAGATCTCCGTGCCGAGCAGTACTTC. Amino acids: CSVEDLRAEQYF.

This CDR3 reads CASSTPGTGATYEQYF. CDR3 DNA sequence: TGTGCCAGCAGCACACCCGGGACAGGGGCAACCTACGAGCAGTACTTC. V gene TRBV27 combines with J gene TRBJ2-7, with 10 bases identical to TRBD1. V lost 6 bases and J lost 2; bases outside the gene matches: 10. The germline CDR1 and CDR2 sequences are MNHEY and SMNVEV (reference sequence). CDR3 length: 16 residues.

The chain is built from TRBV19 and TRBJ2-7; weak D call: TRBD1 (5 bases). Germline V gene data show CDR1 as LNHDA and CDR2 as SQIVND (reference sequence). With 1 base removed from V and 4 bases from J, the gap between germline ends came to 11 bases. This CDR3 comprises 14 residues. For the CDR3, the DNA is TGTGCCAGTAGTATAGTAGGGGCCGCGTACGAGCAGTACTTC. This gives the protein CASSIVGAAYEQYF.

The DNA of the CDR3 is TGTGCCAGCAGCTCGGGCGGACAAGCCAAAAACATTCAGTACTTC. This codes for CASSSGGQAKNIQYF. The rearrangement joins TRBV5-4 to TRBJ2-4; the D gene is possibly TRBD1 (5 bases). The CDR3 has 15 amino acids. Germline V CDR1 and CDR2: SGHNT, YYREEE (reference sequence). Trimming took 3 bases from V and 0 from J, leaving 10 bases between them.

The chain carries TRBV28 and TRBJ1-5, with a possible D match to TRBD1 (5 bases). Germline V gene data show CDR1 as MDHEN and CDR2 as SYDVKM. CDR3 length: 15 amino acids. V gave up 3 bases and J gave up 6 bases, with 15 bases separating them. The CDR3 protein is CASSFVGPGIQPQHF. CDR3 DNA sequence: TGTGCCAGCAGTTTCGTCGGGCCAGGGATTCAGCCCCAGCATTTT.